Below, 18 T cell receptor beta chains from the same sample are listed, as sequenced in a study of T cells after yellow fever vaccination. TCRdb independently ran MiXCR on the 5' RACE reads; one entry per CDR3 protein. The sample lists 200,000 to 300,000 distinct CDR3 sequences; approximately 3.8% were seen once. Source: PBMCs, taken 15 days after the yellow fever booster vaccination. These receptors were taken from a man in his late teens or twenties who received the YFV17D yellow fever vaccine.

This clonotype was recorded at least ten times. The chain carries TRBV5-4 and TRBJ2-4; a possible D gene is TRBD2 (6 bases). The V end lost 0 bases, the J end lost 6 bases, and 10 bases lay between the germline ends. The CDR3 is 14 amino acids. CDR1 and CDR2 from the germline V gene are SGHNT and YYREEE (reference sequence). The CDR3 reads CASSLGGVGNIQYF. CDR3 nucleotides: TGTGCCAGCAGCTTGGGCGGGGTGGGAAACATTCAGTACTTC.

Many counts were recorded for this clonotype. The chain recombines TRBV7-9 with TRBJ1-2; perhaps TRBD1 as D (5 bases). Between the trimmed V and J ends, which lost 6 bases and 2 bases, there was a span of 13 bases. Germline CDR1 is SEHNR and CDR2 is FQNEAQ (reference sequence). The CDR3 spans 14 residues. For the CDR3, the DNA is TGTGCCAGCAGTCAGATGACAGTCAACTATGGCTACACCTTC. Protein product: CASSQMTVNYGYTF.

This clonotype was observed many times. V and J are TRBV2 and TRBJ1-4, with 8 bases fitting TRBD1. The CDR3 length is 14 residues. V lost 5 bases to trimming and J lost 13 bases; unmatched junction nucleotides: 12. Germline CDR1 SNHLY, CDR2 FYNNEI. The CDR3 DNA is TGTGCCAGCAGTTTAGGGACAGGACCATGGGGACTGTTTTTT. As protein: CASSLGTGPWGLFF.

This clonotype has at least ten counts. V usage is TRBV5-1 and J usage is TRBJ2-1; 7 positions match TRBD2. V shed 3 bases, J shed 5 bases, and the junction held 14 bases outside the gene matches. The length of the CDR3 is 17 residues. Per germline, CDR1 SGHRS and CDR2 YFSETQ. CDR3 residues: CASSSTGGGGANNEQFF. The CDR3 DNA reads TGCGCCAGCAGCTCTACGGGAGGTGGCGGGGCAAACAATGAGCAGTTCTTC.

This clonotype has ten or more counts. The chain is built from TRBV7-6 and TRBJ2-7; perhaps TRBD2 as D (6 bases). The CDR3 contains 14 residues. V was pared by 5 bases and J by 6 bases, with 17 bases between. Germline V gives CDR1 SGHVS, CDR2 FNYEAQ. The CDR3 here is CASSLGTSAGEQYF. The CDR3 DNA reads TGTGCCAGCAGCCTCGGGACTTCCGCCGGCGAGCAGTACTTC. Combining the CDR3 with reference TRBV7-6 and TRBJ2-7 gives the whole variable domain GAGVSQSPRYKVTKRGQDVALRCDPISGHVSLYWYRQALGQGPEFLTYFNYEAQQDKSGLPNDRFSAERPEGSISTLTIQRTEQRDSAMYRCASSLGTSAGEQYFGPGTRLTVT.

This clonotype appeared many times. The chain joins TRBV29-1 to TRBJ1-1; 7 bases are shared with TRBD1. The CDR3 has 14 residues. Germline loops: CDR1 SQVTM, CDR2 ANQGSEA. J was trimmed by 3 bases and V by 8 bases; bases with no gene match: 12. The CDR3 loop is CSSTPGTVYTEAFF. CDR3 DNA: TGCAGCTCAACACCCGGGACAGTCTACACTGAAGCTTTCTTT.

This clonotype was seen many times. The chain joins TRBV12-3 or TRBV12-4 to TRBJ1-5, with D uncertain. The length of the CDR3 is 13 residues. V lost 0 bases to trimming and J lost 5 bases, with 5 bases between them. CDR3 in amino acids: CASSLATDQPQHF. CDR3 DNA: TGTGCCAGCAGTTTAGCGACGGATCAGCCCCAGCATTTT.

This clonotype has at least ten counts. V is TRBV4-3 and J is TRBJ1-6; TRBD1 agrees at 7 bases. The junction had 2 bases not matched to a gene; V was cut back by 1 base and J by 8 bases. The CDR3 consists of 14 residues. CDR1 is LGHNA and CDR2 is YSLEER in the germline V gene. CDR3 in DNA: TGCGCCAGCAGCCAAGCAGGGGGGTATTCACCCCTCCACTTT. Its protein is CASSQAGGYSPLHF.

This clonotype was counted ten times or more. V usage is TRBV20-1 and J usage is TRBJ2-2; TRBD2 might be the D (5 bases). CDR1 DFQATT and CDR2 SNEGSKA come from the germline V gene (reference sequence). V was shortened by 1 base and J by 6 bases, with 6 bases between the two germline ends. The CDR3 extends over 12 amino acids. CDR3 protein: CSARGGPGELFF. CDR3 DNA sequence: TGCAGTGCTAGAGGAGGGCCCGGGGAGCTGTTTTTT.

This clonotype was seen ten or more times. In DNA form, the CDR3 reads TGTGCCAGCTCGGCCGGGACGGGTGCTTCCTACGAGCAGTACGTC. This translates into CASSAGTGASYEQYV. This chain connects TRBV18 to TRBJ2-7; perhaps D is TRBD1 or TRBD2 (5 bases each). The CDR3 loop spans 15 amino acids. Germline CDR1 and CDR2: KGHSH and LQKENI. V was trimmed by 6 bases and J by 1 base, leaving 16 bases between them.

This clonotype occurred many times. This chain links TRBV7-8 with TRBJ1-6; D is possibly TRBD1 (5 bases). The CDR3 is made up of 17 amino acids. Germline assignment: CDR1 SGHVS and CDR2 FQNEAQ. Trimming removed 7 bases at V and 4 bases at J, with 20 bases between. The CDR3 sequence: CASNLQAQGVYNSPLHF. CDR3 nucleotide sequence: TGTGCCAGCAATCTTCAGGCCCAGGGCGTGTATAATTCACCCCTCCACTTT.

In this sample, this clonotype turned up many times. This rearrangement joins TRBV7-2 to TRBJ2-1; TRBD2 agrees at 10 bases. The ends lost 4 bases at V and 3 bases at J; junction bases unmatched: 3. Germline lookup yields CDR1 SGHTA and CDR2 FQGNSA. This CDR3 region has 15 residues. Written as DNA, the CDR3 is TGTGCCAGCAGCTCCCAGCGGGGGGGCTACAATGAGCAGTTCTTC. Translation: CASSSQRGGYNEQFF.

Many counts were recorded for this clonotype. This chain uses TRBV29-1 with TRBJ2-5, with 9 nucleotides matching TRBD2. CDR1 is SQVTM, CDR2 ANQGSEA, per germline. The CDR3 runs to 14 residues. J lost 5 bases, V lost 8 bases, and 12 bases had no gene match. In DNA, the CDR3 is TGCAGCCTCATTGCGGGGGGGCTAGGGGAGACCCAGTACTTC. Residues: CSLIAGGLGETQYF.

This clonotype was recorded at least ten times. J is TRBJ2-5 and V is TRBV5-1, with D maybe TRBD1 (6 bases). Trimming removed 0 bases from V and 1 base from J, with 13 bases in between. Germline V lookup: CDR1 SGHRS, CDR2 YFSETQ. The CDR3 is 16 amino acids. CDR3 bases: TGCGCCAGCAGCTTGGACAGGGCCCGTCTCCAAGAGACCCAGTACTTC. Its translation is CASSLDRARLQETQYF.

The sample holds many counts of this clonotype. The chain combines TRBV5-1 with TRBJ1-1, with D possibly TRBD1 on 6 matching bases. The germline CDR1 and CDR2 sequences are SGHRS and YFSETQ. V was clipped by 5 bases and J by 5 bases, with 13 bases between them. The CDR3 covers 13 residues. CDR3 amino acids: CASRAGASTEAFF. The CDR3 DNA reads TGCGCCAGCAGGGCGGGGGCCTCAACTGAAGCTTTCTTT.

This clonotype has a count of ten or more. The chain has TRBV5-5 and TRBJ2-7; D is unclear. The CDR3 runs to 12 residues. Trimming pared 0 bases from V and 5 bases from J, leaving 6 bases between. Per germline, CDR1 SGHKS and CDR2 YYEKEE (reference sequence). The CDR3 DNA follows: TGTGCCAGCAGCTTGGGGATCCACGAGCAGTACTTC. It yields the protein CASSLGIHEQYF.

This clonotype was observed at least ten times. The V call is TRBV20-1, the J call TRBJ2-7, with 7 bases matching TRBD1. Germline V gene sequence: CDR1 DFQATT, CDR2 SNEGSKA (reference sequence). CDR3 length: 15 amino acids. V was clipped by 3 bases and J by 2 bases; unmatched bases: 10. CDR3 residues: CSARTGTASPYEQYV. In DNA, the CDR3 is TGCAGTGCTAGGACCGGGACAGCTTCTCCCTACGAGCAGTACGTC.

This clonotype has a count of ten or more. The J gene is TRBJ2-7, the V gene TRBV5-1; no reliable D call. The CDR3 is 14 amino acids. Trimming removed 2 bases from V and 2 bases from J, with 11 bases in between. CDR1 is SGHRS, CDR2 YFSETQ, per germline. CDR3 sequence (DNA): TGCGCCAGCAGCTTTCATACCGGTCCCTACGAGCAGTACTTC. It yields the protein CASSFHTGPYEQYF.